What follows are 11 T cell receptor beta chains derived from one specimen sequenced in a study of CD8 T cells in Susac syndrome (dated by TCRdb to between 2018 and 2020). Library creation used the immunoSEQ multiplex PCR assay. RNA was extracted using the RNeasy kit, and roughly 0.45 to 1 microgram was reverse transcribed with random hexamers. Using fastp trimming at Q25 and MiXCR clonotype assembly, TCRdb reanalyzed the public sequencing data and kept in-frame beta chains. Rows with a matching CDR3 protein are joined into one entry that keeps the most common DNA and genes. In all, the sample holds about 150,000 distinct CDR3 sequences, and over 90% of those were seen once. The ten largest account for about 0.18% of the sample. Sequenced input: CD8+ T cells from PBMCs. These receptors came from a human donor with Susac syndrome.

Written as DNA, the CDR3 is TGTGCCAGCAGCCAAGGGACAGGGGATGAGACCCAGTACTTC. It codes for CASSQGTGDETQYF. This rearrangement joins TRBV14 to TRBJ2-5; 9 positions match TRBD1. The CDR3 is made up of 14 amino acids. The V segment lost 1 base and the J segment 5 bases; nucleotides outside the gene matches: 2. Germline V gene data show CDR1 as SGHDN and CDR2 as FVKESK.

The genes are TRBV29-1 and TRBJ1-2; perhaps TRBD1 as D (6 bases). The CDR3 sequence is 14 residues long. From germline, CDR1 is SQVTM and CDR2 ANQGSEA. V was trimmed by 3 bases and J by 5 bases, leaving 16 bases between them. In DNA form, the CDR3 reads TGCAGCGTTGATCTTGGGGGCAGCCAATATGGCTACACCTTC. It encodes CSVDLGGSQYGYTF.

This rearrangement joins TRBV28 to TRBJ1-5; D call uncertain. The length of the CDR3 is 16 residues. CDR1 and CDR2 from the germline V gene are MDHEN and SYDVKM. V lost 7 bases and J 7 bases, leaving 23 bases between the germline ends. CDR3 region: CASTLVPREWEQPQHF. The CDR3, as DNA: TGTGCCAGCACCCTAGTCCCCCGGGAGTGGGAGCAGCCCCAGCATTTT.

The CDR3 loop is CASSHMGQGVYGYTF. The CDR3 DNA is TGTGCCAGCAGCCACATGGGACAGGGGGTCTATGGCTACACCTTC. The gene calls are TRBV14 and TRBJ1-2; 11 bases map to TRBD1. This CDR3 has 15 amino acids. The junction had 4 bases not matched to a gene; V was cut back by 3 bases and J by 4 bases. Germline V gene lookup returns CDR1 SGHDN and CDR2 FVKESK.

The chain combines TRBV28 with TRBJ2-7; D gene uncertain. Germline-derived CDR1 and CDR2 are MDHEN and SYDVKM. V was trimmed by 2 bases and J by 3 bases, leaving 5 bases between them. The CDR3 contains 12 residues. CDR3 amino acids: CASSLRLYEQYF. The CDR3 DNA is TGTGCCAGCAGTTTACGGCTCTACGAGCAGTACTTC.

This clonotype was counted a single time. The chain has TRBV9 and TRBJ1-1; D not resolved. This CDR3 spans 13 amino acids. The V end was cut by 1 base, the J end by 1 base, with 5 bases between. Germline V gene sequence: CDR1 SGDLS, CDR2 YYNGEE. The CDR3 DNA reads as TGTGCCAGCAGCGTATGGGAGAACACTGAAGCTTTCTTT. It codes for CASSVWENTEAFF.

The rearrangement uses TRBV6-5 and TRBJ2-1; either TRBD1 or TRBD2 may supply D (5 bases each). The CDR3 sequence is 15 residues long. V dropped 0 bases and J dropped 7 bases, with 13 bases sitting between them. CDR1 MNHEY and CDR2 SVGAGI come from the germline V gene. The CDR3 loop reads CASSYSPGARNEQFF. In nucleotides, the CDR3 is TGTGCCAGCAGTTACTCTCCCGGGGCCAGAAATGAGCAGTTCTTC.

The rearrangement joins TRBV20-1 to TRBJ2-1; D uncertain. This CDR3 region has 12 residues. Germline V gene data show CDR1 as DFQATT and CDR2 as SNEGSKA (reference sequence). The ends were cut back, 0 bases at V and 12 bases at J, with 12 bases in the middle. The CDR3 protein is CSAREMVNTQFF. CDR3 DNA sequence: TGCAGTGCTAGAGAAATGGTAAACACGCAGTTCTTC.

This chain uses TRBV11-2 with TRBJ1-1; D is ambiguous. The CDR3 is 14 residues long. In germline, CDR1 is SGHAT, CDR2 FQNNGV. Deletions cut 5 bases from V and 1 base from J, with 11 bases between. As DNA, the CDR3 is TGTGCCAGCAGCCCGGGGTGGGGGAACACTGAAGCTTTCTTT. It is translated as CASSPGWGNTEAFF.

The chain recombines TRBV20-1 with TRBJ2-3; D tentatively fits TRBD1 or TRBD2 (5 bases each). Germline V gene lookup returns CDR1 DFQATT and CDR2 SNEGSKA (reference sequence). Trimming cost V 0 bases and J 2 bases, with 24 bases left between them. The CDR3 sequence is 19 residues long. This CDR3 reads CSARDLHGGSSHDTDTQYF. CDR3 DNA sequence: TGCAGTGCTAGAGACTTGCATGGGGGTTCCAGTCACGACACAGATACGCAGTATTTT.

This chain's CDR3 is CASSKWQVNEQFF. In nucleotides, the CDR3 is TGTGCCAGCAGCAAGTGGCAGGTCAATGAGCAGTTCTTC. The chain links TRBV11-3 to TRBJ2-1; D unclear. V was clipped by 5 bases and J by 6 bases, with 11 bases between them. This CDR3 comprises 13 residues. Germline V CDR1 and CDR2: SGHNT, YENEEA.